This T cell receptor beta chain is from a study of blood T cell repertoires in COVID-19. Study details: T cells, B-cell-depleted T cells, or PBMCs provided the cDNA or gDNA that served as material.

Clones were sequenced by immunoSEQ multiplex PCR, and TCRdb holds only the in-frame ones, with some missing. The sample includes over 100,000 clones, around nine tenths seen only once; the top ten take about 4.4%. This CDR3 is built from 12 residues. V lost 4 bases to trimming and J lost 10 bases, with 11 bases between them. Germline V CDR1 and CDR2: LNHDA, SQIVND (reference sequence). This chain uses TRBV19 with TRBJ2-1; D ambiguous. Source material: peripheral blood. This sequence originates from a man aged 55 to 69 with COVID-19, enrolled during active disease. The DNA of the CDR3 is TGTGCCAGTAGTACCTCCATGCGCGAGCAGTTCTTC. Its protein product is CASSTSMREQFF.